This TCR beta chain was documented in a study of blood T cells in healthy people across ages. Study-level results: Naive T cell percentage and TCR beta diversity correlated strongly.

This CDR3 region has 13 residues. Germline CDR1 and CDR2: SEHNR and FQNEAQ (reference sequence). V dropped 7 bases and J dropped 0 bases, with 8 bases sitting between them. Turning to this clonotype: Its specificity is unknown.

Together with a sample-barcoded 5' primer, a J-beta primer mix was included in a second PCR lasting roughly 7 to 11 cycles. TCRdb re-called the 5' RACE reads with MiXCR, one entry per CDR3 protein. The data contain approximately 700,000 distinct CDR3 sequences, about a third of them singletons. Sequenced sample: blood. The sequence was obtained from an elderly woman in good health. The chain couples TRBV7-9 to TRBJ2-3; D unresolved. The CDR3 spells CASIGFSTDTQYF. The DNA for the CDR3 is TGTGCCAGCATCGGGTTTAGCACAGATACGCAGTATTTT.